This T cell receptor beta chain was sequenced during a study of blood T cell repertoires in COVID-19. The V gene's germline CDR1 is SGHAT and CDR2 FQDESV (reference sequence). Unmatched junction bases numbered 3, after V lost 0 bases and J lost 2 bases. The CDR3 contains 16 residues. Generated by immunoSEQ multiplex PCR, the TCRdb table keeps only in-frame clones and is missing some. The sample has about 170,000 clones, 75% to 90% seen once. The sample comprised PBMCs or T cells enriched from blood (not recorded which). This chain connects TRBV11-1 to TRBJ2-4, with 8 bases aligning to TRBD1. This TCR was recovered from a woman aged 45-65 years who had recovered from COVID-19. Here the CDR3 reads CASSLAQGATKNIQYF. DNA for the CDR3: TGTGCCAGCAGCTTAGCGCAGGGGGCGACCAAAAACATTCAGTACTTC.